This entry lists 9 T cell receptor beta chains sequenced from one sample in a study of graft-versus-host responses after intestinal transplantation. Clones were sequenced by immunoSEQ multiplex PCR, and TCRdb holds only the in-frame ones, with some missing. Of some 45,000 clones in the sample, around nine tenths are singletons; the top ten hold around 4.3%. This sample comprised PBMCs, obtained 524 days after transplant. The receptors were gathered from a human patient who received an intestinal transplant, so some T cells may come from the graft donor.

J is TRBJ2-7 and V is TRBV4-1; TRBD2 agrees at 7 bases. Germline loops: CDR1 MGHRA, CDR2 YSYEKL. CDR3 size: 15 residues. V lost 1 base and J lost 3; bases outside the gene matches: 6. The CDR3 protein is CASSQVGAGRYEQYF. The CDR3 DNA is TGCGCCAGCAGCCAAGTGGGAGCGGGACGCTACGAGCAGTACTTC.

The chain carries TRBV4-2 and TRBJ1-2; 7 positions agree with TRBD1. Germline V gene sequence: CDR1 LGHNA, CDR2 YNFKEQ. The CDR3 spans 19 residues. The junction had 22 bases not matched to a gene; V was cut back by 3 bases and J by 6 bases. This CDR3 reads CASSHPTHILDRVGNGYTF. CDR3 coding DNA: TGTGCCAGCAGCCATCCCACCCACATACTTGACAGGGTTGGGAATGGCTACACCTTC.

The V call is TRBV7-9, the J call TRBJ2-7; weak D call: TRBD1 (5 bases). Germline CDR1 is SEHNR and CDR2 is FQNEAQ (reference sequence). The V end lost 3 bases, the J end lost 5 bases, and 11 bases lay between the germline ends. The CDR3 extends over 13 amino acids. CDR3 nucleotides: TGTGCCAGCAGCTTCCCGCAGGGTAACGAGCAGTACTTC. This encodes CASSFPQGNEQYF.

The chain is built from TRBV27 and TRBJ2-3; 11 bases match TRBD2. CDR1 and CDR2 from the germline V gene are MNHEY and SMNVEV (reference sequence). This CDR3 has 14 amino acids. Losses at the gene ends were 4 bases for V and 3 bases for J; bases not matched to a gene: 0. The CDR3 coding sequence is TGTGCCAGCAGTTGGACTAGCGGGACAGATACGCAGTATTTT. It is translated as CASSWTSGTDTQYF.

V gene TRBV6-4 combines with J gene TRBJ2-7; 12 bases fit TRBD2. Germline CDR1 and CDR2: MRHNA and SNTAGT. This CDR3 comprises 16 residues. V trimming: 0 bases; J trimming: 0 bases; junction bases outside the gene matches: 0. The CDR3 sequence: CASSDSTSGSSYEQYF. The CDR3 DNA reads TGTGCCAGCAGTGACTCGACTAGCGGGAGCTCCTACGAGCAGTACTTC.

Here the CDR3 reads CASSANTQYF. Written as DNA, the CDR3 is TGTGCCAGCAGCGCTAATACGCAGTATTTT. The chain couples TRBV4-2 to TRBJ2-3; D unclear. Per the germline V gene, CDR1 is LGHNA and CDR2 is YNFKEQ. The CDR3 sequence is 10 residues long. V shed 5 bases and J shed 7 bases, with 4 bases lying between them.

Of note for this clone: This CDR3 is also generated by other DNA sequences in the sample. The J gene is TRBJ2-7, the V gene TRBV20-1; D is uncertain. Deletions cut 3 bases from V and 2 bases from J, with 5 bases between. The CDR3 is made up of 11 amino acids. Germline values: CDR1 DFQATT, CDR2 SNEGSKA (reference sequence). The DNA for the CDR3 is TGCAGTGCTAGTGACACCTACGAGCAGTACTTC. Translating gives CSASDTYEQYF.

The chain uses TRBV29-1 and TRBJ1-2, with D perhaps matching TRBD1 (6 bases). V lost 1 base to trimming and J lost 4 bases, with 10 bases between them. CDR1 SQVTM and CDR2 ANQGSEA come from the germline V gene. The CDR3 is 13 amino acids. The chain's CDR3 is CSVEVRGGYGYTF. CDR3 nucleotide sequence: TGCAGCGTTGAAGTCAGGGGAGGCTATGGCTACACCTTC.

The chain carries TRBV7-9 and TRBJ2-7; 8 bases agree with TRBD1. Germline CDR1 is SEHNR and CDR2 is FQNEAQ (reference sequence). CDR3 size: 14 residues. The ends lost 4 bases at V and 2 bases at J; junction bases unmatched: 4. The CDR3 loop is CASSSGTGPYEQYF. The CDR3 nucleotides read TGTGCCAGCAGCTCCGGGACAGGTCCCTACGAGCAGTACTTC.